This is a list of T cell receptor beta chains from one sample in a study of cytomegalovirus exposure and HLA in healthy donors. Data came from immunoSEQ multiplex PCR; TCRdb stores just in-frame clones and leaves some out. The table shows approximately 140,000 clones, with 80% to 85% occurring only once. Material for sequencing was PBMCs. The receptors were gathered from a male donor in good health and CMV-seropositive. Each CDR3 is given with its conserved first and last residue. Each record gives: V gene, J gene, clone size, D gene, CDR3 protein, CDR3 DNA. The D gene is left open where the match is weak. Expanded clones get a size class; other rows say once, few or many, or leave the size out.

TRBV27,TRBJ1-2,NA,NA,CASSPLLSRYGYTF,TGTGCCAGCAGTCCACTACTGTCACGCTATGGCTACACCTTC
TRBV4-2,TRBJ2-7,NA,NA,CASSQALQDSYEQYF,TGTGCCAGCAGCCAAGCCCTCCAGGACAGCTACGAGCAGTACTTC
TRBV6-6,TRBJ2-1,NA,TRBD2,CASSYAGGFYNEQFF,TGTGCCAGCAGTTACGCGGGGGGTTTCTACAATGAGCAGTTCTTC
TRBV6-1,TRBJ2-1,NA,TRBD2,CASAGLAGYNEQFF,TGTGCCAGCGCGGGACTAGCGGGGTACAATGAGCAGTTCTTC
TRBV6-5,TRBJ2-2,NA,NA,CASSYSFTGQAGELFF,TGTGCCAGCAGTTACTCATTCACAGGGCAGGCCGGGGAGCTGTTTTTT
TRBV5-4,TRBJ1-1,NA,TRBD1,CASSPQGEGTEAFF,TGTGCCAGCAGCCCACAGGGGGAGGGCACTGAAGCTTTCTTT
TRBV11-2,TRBJ2-7,few,NA,CASSLVSRAREQYF,TGTGCCAGCAGCTTAGTATCCAGGGCCAGGGAGCAGTACTTC
TRBV5-4,TRBJ2-7,few,NA,CASSSDSYEQYF,TGTGCCAGCAGCTCGGACAGCTACGAGCAGTACTTC
TRBV14,TRBJ2-1,NA,TRBD2,CASSQSGIYNEQFF,TGTGCCAGCAGCCAAAGCGGGATATACAATGAGCAGTTCTTC
TRBV11-3,TRBJ2-1,once,TRBD2,CASSLDSGDYNEQFF,TGTGCCAGCAGCTTAGATAGCGGGGACTACAATGAGCAGTTCTTC
TRBV7-9,TRBJ1-6,NA,NA,CASSLATGSSPLHF,TGTGCCAGCAGCTTAGCGACGGGTTCCTCACCCCTCCACTTT
TRBV5-1,TRBJ2-1,NA,TRBD2,CASSSGLTDYNEQFF,TGCGCCAGCAGCTCGGGACTAACCGACTACAATGAGCAGTTCTTC
TRBV6-6,TRBJ1-6,NA,NA,CASSYSGPSGSSPLHF,TGTGCCAGCAGTTACTCCGGGCCATCCGGGAGTTCACCCCTCCACTTT
TRBV27,TRBJ2-2,few,NA,CASSLSRLDTGELFF,TGTGCCAGCAGTTTATCCAGATTGGACACCGGGGAGCTGTTTTTT
TRBV6-6,TRBJ2-3,NA,TRBD2,CATLKRGREEDTQYF,TGTGCCACCCTTAAGCGAGGGAGGGAGGAAGATACGCAGTATTTT
TRBV10-3,TRBJ2-2,NA,TRBD2,CAINSGLDTGELFF,TGTGCCATCAACTCGGGACTAGACACCGGGGAGCTGTTTTTT
TRBV19,TRBJ1-2,NA,NA,CASSISGYYGYTF,TGTGCCAGTAGTATCTCAGGATACTATGGCTACACCTTC
TRBV5-4,TRBJ2-2,NA,TRBD2,CASALGAGGPTGELFF,TGTGCCAGCGCCCTTGGGGCGGGAGGGCCTACCGGGGAGCTGTTTTTT
TRBV6-6,TRBJ2-3,NA,TRBD2,CASSSGLAGVTDTQYF,TGTGCCAGCAGTTCAGGACTAGCGGGAGTTACAGATACGCAGTATTTT
TRBV19,TRBJ1-1,NA,NA,CASSMFGGLSTEAFF,TGTGCCAGTAGTATGTTTGGGGGGTTGTCCACTGAAGCTTTCTTT
TRBV6-1,TRBJ2-7,NA,NA,CASSDLNYGQYF,TGTGCCAGCAGTGACCTCAATTACGGGCAGTACTTC
TRBV10-3,TRBJ1-3,once,NA,CAISESGGPGNTIYF,TGTGCCATCAGTGAGTCGGGGGGACCTGGAAACACCATATATTTT
TRBV6-1,TRBJ2-5,NA,TRBD2,CASSELSGGAKTQYF,TGTGCCAGCAGTGAACTTAGCGGGGGGGCCAAGACCCAGTACTTC
TRBV19,TRBJ2-3,NA,NA,CASSSNTDTQYF,TGTGCCAGTAGTTCAAACACAGATACGCAGTATTTT
TRBV10-3,TRBJ2-4,few,NA,CAISGVSQNIQYF,TGTGCCATCAGTGGGGTTAGCCAGAACATTCAGTACTTC
TRBV5-6,TRBJ2-1,NA,TRBD2,CASSLLRGASYNEQFF,TGTGCCAGCAGCTTGCTGCGGGGGGCCTCCTACAATGAGCAGTTCTTC
TRBV29-1,TRBJ1-1,NA,TRBD1,CSVGTGGNTEAFF,TGCAGCGTGGGGACAGGGGGCAACACTGAAGCTTTCTTT
TRBV10-3,TRBJ1-4,NA,NA,CAISQTVATNEKLFF,TGTGCCATCAGTCAGACAGTTGCAACTAATGAAAAACTGTTTTTT
TRBV13,TRBJ1-1,NA,TRBD1,CASRVGQGDTEAFF,TGTGCCAGCCGAGTCGGACAGGGAGACACTGAAGCTTTCTTT
TRBV27,TRBJ2-5,NA,TRBD2,CASSSSPAGGLGETQYF,TGTGCCAGCAGTTCATCCCCAGCGGGAGGTTTGGGAGAGACCCAGTACTTC
TRBV1,TRBJ2-5,few,NA,CTSRQDAGGGETQYF,TGCACCAGCAGACAAGACGCAGGGGGTGGGGAGACCCAGTACTTC
TRBV7-8,TRBJ2-3,NA,TRBD1,CASSLFQGVSTDTQYF,TGTGCCAGCAGCTTATTCCAGGGGGTGTCCACAGATACGCAGTATTTT
TRBV5-8,TRBJ1-1,NA,NA,CASSSNPRGGLNTEAFF,TGTGCCAGCAGCTCAAATCCTAGGGGGGGACTGAACACTGAAGCTTTCTTT
TRBV7-8,TRBJ1-2,NA,TRBD1,CASSFGTGRVNVYGYTF,TGTGCCAGCAGCTTTGGGACAGGGCGAGTAAATGTCTATGGCTACACCTTC
TRBV7-2,TRBJ2-3,NA,NA,CASSLDVGGTSTDTQYF,TGTGCCAGCAGTTTAGATGTGGGGGGGACAAGCACAGATACGCAGTATTTT
TRBV6-5,TRBJ2-7,once,TRBD1,CASSRQGASYEQYF,TGTGCCAGCAGTCGACAGGGGGCTTCCTACGAGCAGTACTTC
TRBV19,TRBJ2-2,NA,NA,CASSILQGTGGELFF,TGTGCCAGTAGTATATTACAGGGAACCGGGGGGGAGCTGTTTTTT
TRBV19,TRBJ1-2,NA,NA,CASSMERARYTF,TGTGCCAGTAGTATGGAGCGGGCCCGGTACACCTTC
TRBV27,TRBJ1-5,NA,TRBD1,CASSHRGYNQPQHF,TGTGCCAGCAGTCACAGGGGTTACAATCAGCCCCAGCATTTT
TRBV19,TRBJ2-1,NA,TRBD1,CASSNDRGREQFF,TGTGCCAGTAGTAACGACAGGGGGCGTGAGCAGTTCTTC
TRBV9,TRBJ2-5,once,TRBD2,CASSVSGQETQYF,TGTGCCAGCAGCGTTAGCGGGCAAGAGACCCAGTACTTC
TRBV6-1,TRBJ1-6,NA,TRBD1,CASSDRQGPNSPLHF,TGTGCCAGCAGTGACCGACAGGGCCCTAATTCACCCCTCCACTTT
TRBV18,TRBJ2-7,NA,TRBD2,CASGRTSGSSYEQYF,TGTGCCAGCGGCCGGACTAGCGGGAGCTCCTACGAGCAGTACTTC
TRBV6-1,TRBJ1-2,few,TRBD1,CASITGQGNYGYTF,TGTGCCAGCATAACGGGACAGGGGAACTATGGCTACACCTTC
TRBV7-9,TRBJ2-5,NA,TRBD1,CASSLNRGETQYF,TGTGCCAGCAGCTTGAACAGGGGCGAGACCCAGTACTTC
TRBV6-6,TRBJ1-5,few,NA,CASSSPGDGNQPQHF,TGTGCCAGCAGTTCACCGGGAGATGGCAATCAGCCCCAGCATTTT
TRBV19,TRBJ2-6,few,NA,CASRQVRSGANVLTF,TGTGCCAGTCGGCAGGTCCGCTCTGGGGCCAACGTCCTGACTTTC
TRBV7-9,TRBJ2-3,NA,NA,CASSLVGASGADTQYF,TGTGCCAGCAGCTTAGTGGGGGCTTCTGGGGCGGATACGCAGTATTTT
TRBV9,TRBJ2-2,once,TRBD1,CASAWGQPTGELFF,TGTGCCAGCGCCTGGGGACAGCCAACCGGGGAGCTGTTTTTT
TRBV7-8,TRBJ2-1,NA,NA,CASSLRGYNEQFF,TGTGCCAGCAGCTTAAGGGGGTACAATGAGCAGTTCTTC
TRBV7-3,TRBJ2-2,NA,NA,CASSLSTVNTGELFF,TGTGCCAGCAGCTTAAGTACTGTAAACACCGGGGAGCTGTTTTTT
TRBV6-5,TRBJ2-7,NA,NA,CASSYGSGVVDEQYF,TGTGCCAGCAGTTACGGGTCGGGAGTGGTCGACGAGCAGTACTTC
TRBV19,TRBJ1-1,NA,NA,CASSISIRTGGNTEAFF,TGTGCCAGTAGTATCAGTATCCGGACCGGGGGGAACACTGAAGCTTTCTTT
TRBV29-1,TRBJ2-3,NA,TRBD1,CSVRTGLTDTQYF,TGCAGCGTTCGGACAGGGCTCACAGATACGCAGTATTTT
TRBV2,TRBJ2-5,NA,NA,CASSIRGGETQYF,TGTGCCAGCAGTATAAGGGGCGGAGAGACCCAGTACTTC